This record concerns one T cell receptor beta chain sequence. Its specificity is unknown. These data are taken from a study of Ad26.COV2.S vaccination and SARS-CoV-2 variants. General study results and limits: Substantial post-vaccination breadth of spike-specific CD8+ and CD4+ T cell responses was reported. Measures of TCR breadth and depth may have fallen short of total T cell responses.

This table comes from immunoSEQ multiplex PCR, and its TCRdb copy is limited to in-frame clones, with some not included. Of approximately 400,000 clones detected, about four fifths appear once; the ten largest clones hold more than 7%. Germline assignment: CDR1 SGHDT and CDR2 YYEEEE. The V gene end was trimmed by 3 bases and the J gene end by 3 bases; junction bases not matched to a gene: 2. The CDR3 sequence is 13 residues long. This sample's treatment: over 15 received Ad26.COV2.S at low or high dose, single or two shots; roughly 5 received placebo; per-sample allocation not given. The samples were gathered on day 63 after the first injection of vaccine or placebo.

The gene calls are TRBV5-6 and TRBJ1-2, with TRBD1 matching over 7 bases. Sequenced material: peripheral blood, taken in a trial of Ad26.COV2.S vaccine versus placebo. This receptor was taken from a person aged 18 to 65 who received the Ad26.COV2.S COVID-19 vaccine or a placebo. CDR3 in DNA: TGTGCCAGCAGCTGGGGGACAGACTATGGCTACACCTTC. This codes for CASSWGTDYGYTF.